These 11 T cell receptor beta chains share one sample of origin, sequenced in a study of siplizumab effects on memory and regulatory T cells. Produced via immunoSEQ multiplex PCR; TCRdb's table is partial and in-frame only. The table has several hundred clones, 62% seen once. Their cognate antigens are unknown. The mixed lymphocyte reaction cells underwent coculture at 37°C for 6 days. Source material: CFSE-low (dividing) CD4+ T cells sorted from an allogeneic mixed lymphocyte reaction. The receptors were sampled from a human donor in good health; the cells came from an allogeneic mixed lymphocyte reaction.

The chain carries TRBV2 and TRBJ2-7; 9 bases are shared with TRBD1. Germline CDR1 reads SNHLY; CDR2 reads FYNNEI. Unmatched junction bases numbered 2, after V lost 5 bases and J lost 3 bases. The CDR3 totals 13 residues. CDR3 DNA: TGTGCCAGCAGTTCGGGACAGGGCTACGAGCAGTACTTC. Encoded protein: CASSSGQGYEQYF.

This clone was observed once. The DNA for the CDR3 is TGTGCCTGGAGTGTTGTATCGAAGGCGGGGGAGCTGTTTTTT. Its translation: CAWSVVSKAGELFF. The chain carries TRBV30 and TRBJ2-2; D is unclear. The CDR3 has 14 amino acids. Trimming left V 0 bases short and J 8 bases short, with 13 bases between. Germline assignment: CDR1 GTSNPN and CDR2 SVGIG (reference sequence).

The chain joins TRBV11-2 to TRBJ2-3, with unresolved D. Trimming took 4 bases from V and 0 from J, leaving 8 bases between them. The CDR3 length is 14 residues. CDR1 and CDR2 (germline): SGHAT, FQNNGV. The CDR3 DNA is TGTGCCAGCAGCTCATCCCTTAGCACAGATACGCAGTATTTT. Its protein is CASSSSLSTDTQYF.

This chain connects TRBV7-8 to TRBJ1-3, with D tentatively TRBD1 (5 bases). Trimming removed 5 bases at V and 0 bases at J, with 11 bases between. The CDR3 loop spans 15 amino acids. CDR1 is SGHVS, CDR2 FQNEAQ, per germline. CDR3 sequence reads: CASSPGTASGNTIYF. CDR3 nucleotide sequence: TGTGCCAGCAGCCCCGGGACGGCCTCTGGAAACACCATATATTTT.

The J gene is TRBJ2-7, the V gene TRBV28; TRBD2 is a possible D gene (5 bases). The CDR3 is 16 residues long. V lost 6 bases to trimming and J lost 7 bases, with 25 bases between them. CDR1 and CDR2 (germline): MDHEN, SYDVKM. Here the CDR3 DNA reads TGTGCCAGCAGCCTAATCGGAGGAGTCGACCCTCGTGAGCAGTACTTC. This translates into CASSLIGGVDPREQYF.

The rearrangement uses TRBV11-2 and TRBJ2-5, with TRBD2 identical over 7 bases. Germline loops: CDR1 SGHAT, CDR2 FQNNGV. Trimming cost V 3 bases and J 0 bases; bases outside gene matches: 4. This CDR3 comprises 15 residues. The CDR3 DNA follows: TGTGCCAGCAGCTTGGTCGGGAGGAACCAAGAGACCCAGTACTTC. This gives the protein CASSLVGRNQETQYF.

The V and J genes are TRBV5-4 and TRBJ2-7; 11 bases fit TRBD2. This CDR3 has 15 amino acids. Germline V gene sequence: CDR1 SGHNT, CDR2 YYREEE (reference sequence). The junction had 1 base not matched to a gene; V was cut back by 0 bases and J by 2 bases. DNA for the CDR3: TGTGCCAGCAGCTTGGGTAGCGGGAGGGCCTACGAGCAGTACTTC. Its protein product is CASSLGSGRAYEQYF.

The chain recombines TRBV27 with TRBJ2-7, with TRBD2 matching 8 bases. The V and J ends lost 4 bases and 4 bases, in that order; junction bases with no gene match: 9. This CDR3 has 15 amino acids. Germline values: CDR1 MNHEY, CDR2 SMNVEV (reference sequence). For the CDR3, the DNA is TGTGCCAGCAGTTCACTTGGACTAGCTAGGTACGAGCAGTACTTC. This sequence encodes CASSSLGLARYEQYF.

This clone has only one observation. The genes are TRBV7-9 and TRBJ1-6; tentatively, D is TRBD1 (6 bases). Germline assignment: CDR1 SEHNR and CDR2 FQNEAQ (reference sequence). CDR3 length: 16 amino acids. Trimming stripped 2 bases from V and 4 bases from J, with 12 bases between. The CDR3 loop reads CASSLSPGTYNSPLHF. DNA for the CDR3: TGTGCCAGCAGCTTATCCCCTGGGACATATAATTCACCCCTCCACTTT.

The chain has TRBV28 and TRBJ2-7, with no clear D. Germline CDR1 and CDR2: MDHEN and SYDVKM. This CDR3 spans 13 amino acids. The V end was cut by 3 bases, the J end by 2 bases, with 8 bases between. CDR3 region: CASSLSVPYEQYF. CDR3 sequence (DNA): TGTGCCAGCAGTTTGTCAGTTCCCTACGAGCAGTACTTC.

This clone was seen a few times. This chain connects TRBV5-1 to TRBJ1-3; tentative D call: TRBD1 (6 bases). CDR3 size: 16 residues. Between the trimmed V and J ends, which lost 0 bases and 4 bases, there was a span of 14 bases. Per the germline V gene, CDR1 is SGHRS and CDR2 is YFSETQ. The CDR3 nucleotides are TGCGCCAGCAGCTTGGTACTCACGGGGGCCGGAAACACCATATATTTT. It translates to CASSLVLTGAGNTIYF.